The rows below give T cell receptor beta chains drawn from one sample of a study of OX40 agonist ivuxolimab in advanced cancers. Using immunoSEQ multiplex PCR, the repertoire was profiled, and TCRdb retains in-frame clones only, with some absent. The sample has 55,000 to 75,000 clones, about 87% seen once. Sequences were derived from CD4+ or CD8+ T cells sorted from blood, sampled in a trial of the OX40 agonist ivuxolimab. All receptors come from an adult with an advanced solid tumor such as melanoma, head and neck, liver or kidney cancer. CDR3s include the opening cysteine and the closing phenylalanine or tryptophan. The order of the fields is V gene, CDR3 protein.

TRBV6-5 CASSYSISGTSYEQYF
TRBV6-1 CASSDGGSASSTEAFF
TRBV7-8 CASSSYRAPKEKLFF
TRBV27 CASSRGTGGTEAFF
TRBV7-9 CASSLNRGSNYGYTF
TRBV2 CASSERGQAYGYTF
TRBV30 CAWSLDSVNTEAFF
TRBV7-2 CASRGTDTQYF
TRBV7-3 CASSLTGRSGANVLTF
TRBV6-5 CASSSTGTGDSPLHF
TRBV29-1 CSVVEAGPSTDTQYF
TRBV15 CATSRAGQFNTEAFF
TRBV18 CASSEQGNQETQYF
TRBV7-2 CASCFGEVNTEAFF
TRBV10-3 CAISVYGDTGELFF
TRBV19 CASSPRDRNYGYTF
TRBV10-3 CATLRDPRYTEAFF
TRBV7-8 CASSLEPGVEAFF
TRBV7-2 CASSFGQGANYGYTF
TRBV7-8 CASSASYEQYF
TRBV6-1 CASVAFEYYGYTF
TRBV5-6 CASSLPVVGIQYF
TRBV7-9 CASSLPLAGNTIYF
TRBV7-5 CVRSFRPKKKNSNQPQHF
TRBV5-1 CASRSIMQGTEAFF
TRBV5-1 CASSLDETQYF
TRBV18 CASSPRETQYF
TRBV10-3 CAISVPGNTEAFF
TRBV5-4 CASTTEGSAYNEQFF
TRBV19 CASSIDDHQPQHF
TRBV7-8 CASSLAGATNEKLFF
TRBV2 CASIASGSGTDTQYF
TRBV10-3 CAISDRGGSEKLFF
TRBV12-5 CASRREGNQPQHF
TRBV5-1 CASSFIGRTGGAYGYTF
TRBV4-1 CASSQGLWPQHF
TRBV2 CASSVRGSYYEQYF
TRBV4-1 CASSQDQGDGYGYTF
TRBV14 CASSQVSYEQYF
TRBV4-1 CASSQEGLAGGDEQFF
TRBV6-1 CAIAGLAGETQYF
TRBV5-1 CASSLLPGLVTNEQFF
TRBV28 CASRPSRTNEKLFF
TRBV5-6 CASSLYRRPGYTF
TRBV5-1 CASSLVYRGSAGANVLTF
TRBV9 CASSSSTGAYNEQFF
TRBV5-1 CASSLTGFSSYNSPLHF
TRBV18 CASSPPGQAEKLFF
TRBV5-8 CASSLAAQGQGREKLFF
TRBV19 CASRWDRGGNQPQHF
TRBV5-1 CASSEGRPGVTIYF
TRBV28 CASSLGQGGLLGYTF
TRBV30 CAWSARTEAFF
TRBV20-1 CSAIKVDEQYF
TRBV9 CASSVVSSDTQYF